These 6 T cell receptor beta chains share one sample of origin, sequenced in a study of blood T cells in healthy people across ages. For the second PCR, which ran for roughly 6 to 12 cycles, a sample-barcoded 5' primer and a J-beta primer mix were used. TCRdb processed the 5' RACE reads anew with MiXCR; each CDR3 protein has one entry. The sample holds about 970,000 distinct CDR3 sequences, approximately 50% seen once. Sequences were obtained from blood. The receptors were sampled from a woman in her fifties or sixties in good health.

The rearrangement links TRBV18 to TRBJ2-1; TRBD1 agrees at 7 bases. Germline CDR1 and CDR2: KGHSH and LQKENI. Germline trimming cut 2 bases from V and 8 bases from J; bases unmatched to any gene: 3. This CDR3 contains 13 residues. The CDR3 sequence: CASSPGQADEQFF. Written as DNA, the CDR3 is TGTGCCAGCTCACCAGGACAGGCGGATGAGCAGTTCTTC.

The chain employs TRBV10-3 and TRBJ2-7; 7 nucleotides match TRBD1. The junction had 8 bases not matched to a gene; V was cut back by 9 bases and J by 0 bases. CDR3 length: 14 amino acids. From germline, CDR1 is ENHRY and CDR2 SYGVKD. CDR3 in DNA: TGTGCCATAAAAACCGGGACAGACTCCTACGAGCAGTACTTC. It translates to CAIKTGTDSYEQYF.

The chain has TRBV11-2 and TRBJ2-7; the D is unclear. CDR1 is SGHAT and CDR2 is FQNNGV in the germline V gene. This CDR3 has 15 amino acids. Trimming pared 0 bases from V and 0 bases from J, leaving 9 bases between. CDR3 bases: TGTGCCAGCAGCTTAGATCTACTGACCTCCTACGAGCAGTACTTC. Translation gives CASSLDLLTSYEQYF. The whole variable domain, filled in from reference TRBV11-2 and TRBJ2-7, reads EAGVAQSPRYKIIEKRQSVAFWCNPISGHATLYWYQQILGQGPKLLIQFQNNGVVDDSQLPKDRFSAERLKGVDSTLKIQPAKLEDSAVYLCASSLDLLTSYEQYFGPGTRLTVT.

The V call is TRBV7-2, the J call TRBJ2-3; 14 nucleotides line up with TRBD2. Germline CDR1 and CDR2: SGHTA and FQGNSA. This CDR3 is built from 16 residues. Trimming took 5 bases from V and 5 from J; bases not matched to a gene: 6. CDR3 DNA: TGTGCCAGCAGCCCCGATGGACTAGCGGGGGGAGATACGCAGTATTTT. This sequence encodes CASSPDGLAGGDTQYF.

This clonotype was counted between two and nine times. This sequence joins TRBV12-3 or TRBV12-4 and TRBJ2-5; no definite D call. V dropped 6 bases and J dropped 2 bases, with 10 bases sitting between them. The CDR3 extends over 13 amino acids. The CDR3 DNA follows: TGTGCCAGCAGAGGACCATTTCAAGAGACCCAGTACTTC. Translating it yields CASRGPFQETQYF.

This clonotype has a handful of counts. CDR3 in DNA: TGCAGCCACGAAGATGGACAGGGGCACACCGGGGAGCTGTTTTTT. This sequence encodes CSHEDGQGHTGELFF. The rearrangement links TRBV29-1 to TRBJ2-2, with TRBD1 matching over 9 bases. V dropped 8 bases and J dropped 3; count of bases not matched to a gene: 10. Germline CDR1 SQVTM, CDR2 ANQGSEA. The CDR3 is 15 amino acids.